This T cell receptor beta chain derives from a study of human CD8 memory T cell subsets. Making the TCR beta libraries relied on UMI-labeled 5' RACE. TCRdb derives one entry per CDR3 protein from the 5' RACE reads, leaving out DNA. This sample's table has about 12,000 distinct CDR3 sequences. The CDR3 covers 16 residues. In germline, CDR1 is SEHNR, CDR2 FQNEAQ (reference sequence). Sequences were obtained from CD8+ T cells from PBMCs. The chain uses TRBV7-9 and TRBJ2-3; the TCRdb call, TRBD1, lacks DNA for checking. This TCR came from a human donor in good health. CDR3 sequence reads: CASIRQGLSDTDTQYF.